This T cell receptor beta chain was sequenced for a study of shared clonotypes between healthy human individuals. The data were produced by immunoSEQ multiplex PCR, yet TCRdb's version contains in-frame clones alone and is incomplete. The sample has about 480,000 clones, nearly 80% seen once. CDR1 and CDR2 from the germline V gene are MDHEN and SYDVKM. Deletions cut 2 bases from V and 1 base from J, with 9 bases between. This CDR3 region has 15 residues. This receptor was identified in a woman in her thirties or forties in good health. Some clones in this sample may be carry-over from other donors' samples. J is TRBJ1-5 and V is TRBV28, with a weak D call TRBD1 (5 bases). Source material: PBMCs. The CDR3: CASSLVGESNQPQHF. CDR3 in DNA: TGTGCCAGCAGTTTAGTAGGGGAAAGCAATCAGCCCCAGCATTTT.